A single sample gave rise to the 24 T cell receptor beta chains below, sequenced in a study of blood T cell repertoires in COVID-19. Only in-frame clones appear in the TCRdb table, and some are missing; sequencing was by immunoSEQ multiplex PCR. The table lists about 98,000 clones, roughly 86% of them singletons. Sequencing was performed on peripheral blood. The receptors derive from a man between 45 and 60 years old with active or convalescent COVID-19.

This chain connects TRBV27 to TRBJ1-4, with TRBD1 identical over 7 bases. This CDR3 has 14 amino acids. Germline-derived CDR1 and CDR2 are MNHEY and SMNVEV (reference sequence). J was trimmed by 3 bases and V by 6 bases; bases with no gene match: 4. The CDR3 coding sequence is TGTGCCAGCAGCCCGGACAGGTCTAATGAAAAACTGTTTTTT. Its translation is CASSPDRSNEKLFF.

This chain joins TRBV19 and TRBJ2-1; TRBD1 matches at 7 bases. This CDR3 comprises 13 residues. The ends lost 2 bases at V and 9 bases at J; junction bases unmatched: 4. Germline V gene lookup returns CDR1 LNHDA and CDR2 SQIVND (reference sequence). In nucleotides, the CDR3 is TGTGCCAGTAGTATAACGGGACAGCTTGAGCAGTTCTTC. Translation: CASSITGQLEQFF.

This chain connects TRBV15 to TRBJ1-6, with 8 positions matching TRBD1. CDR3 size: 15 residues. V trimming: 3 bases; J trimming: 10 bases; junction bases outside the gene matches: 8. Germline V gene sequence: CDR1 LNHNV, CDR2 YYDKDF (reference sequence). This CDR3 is CATSSRTGTRSPLHF. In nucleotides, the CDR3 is TGTGCCACCAGCAGCCGGACAGGGACGAGGTCACCCCTCCACTTT.

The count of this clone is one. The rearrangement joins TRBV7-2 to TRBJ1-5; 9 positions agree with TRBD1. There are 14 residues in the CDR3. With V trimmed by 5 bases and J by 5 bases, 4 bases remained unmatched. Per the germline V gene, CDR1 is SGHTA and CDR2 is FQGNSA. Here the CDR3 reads CASSADRGDQPQHF. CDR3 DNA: TGTGCCAGCAGCGCGGACAGGGGCGATCAGCCCCAGCATTTT.

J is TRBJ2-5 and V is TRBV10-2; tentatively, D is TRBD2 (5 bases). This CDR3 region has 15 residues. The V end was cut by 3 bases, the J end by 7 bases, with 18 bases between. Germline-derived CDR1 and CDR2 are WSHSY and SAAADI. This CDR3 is CASSDRAGGHGTQYF. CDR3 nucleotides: TGCGCCAGCAGTGATCGGGCGGGCGGCCATGGGACCCAGTACTTC.

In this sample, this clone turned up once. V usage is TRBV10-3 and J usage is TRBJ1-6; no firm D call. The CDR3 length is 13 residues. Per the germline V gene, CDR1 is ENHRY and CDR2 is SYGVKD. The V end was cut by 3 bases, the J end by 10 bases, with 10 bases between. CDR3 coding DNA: TGTGCCATCAGTGAAGGAGGCGTATCACCCCTCCACTTT. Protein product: CAISEGGVSPLHF.

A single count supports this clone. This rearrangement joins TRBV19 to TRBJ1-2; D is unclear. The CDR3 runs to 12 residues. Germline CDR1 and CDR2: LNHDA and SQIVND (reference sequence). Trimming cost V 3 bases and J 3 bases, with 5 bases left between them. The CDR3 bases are TGTGCCAGTAGTATTCGGGACTATGGCTACACCTTC. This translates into CASSIRDYGYTF.

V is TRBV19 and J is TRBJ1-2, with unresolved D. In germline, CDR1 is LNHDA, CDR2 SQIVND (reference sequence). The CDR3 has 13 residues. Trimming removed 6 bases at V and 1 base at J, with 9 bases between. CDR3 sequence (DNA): TGTGCCAGTAGCTTGGAGAGTAACTATGGCTACACCTTC. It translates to CASSLESNYGYTF.

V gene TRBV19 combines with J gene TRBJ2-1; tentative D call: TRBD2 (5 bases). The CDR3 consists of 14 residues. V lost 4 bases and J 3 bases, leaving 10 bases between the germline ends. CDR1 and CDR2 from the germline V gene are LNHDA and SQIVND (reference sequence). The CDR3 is CASSKSGVYNEQFF. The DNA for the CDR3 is TGTGCCAGTAGTAAGTCCGGGGTCTACAATGAGCAGTTCTTC.

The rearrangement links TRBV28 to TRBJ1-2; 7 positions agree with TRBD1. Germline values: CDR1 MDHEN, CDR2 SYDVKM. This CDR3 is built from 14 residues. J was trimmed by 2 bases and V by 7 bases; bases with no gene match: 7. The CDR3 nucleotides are TGTGCCAGCAACTCGGGACAGTTAAACTATGGCTACACCTTC. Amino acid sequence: CASNSGQLNYGYTF.

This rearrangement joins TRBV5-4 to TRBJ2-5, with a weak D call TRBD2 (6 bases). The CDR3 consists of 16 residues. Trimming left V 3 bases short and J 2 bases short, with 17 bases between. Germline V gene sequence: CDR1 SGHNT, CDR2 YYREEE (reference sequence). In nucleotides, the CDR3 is TGTGCCAGCAGCTCGACCCCCGGACTACAGCAAGAGACCCAGTACTTC. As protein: CASSSTPGLQQETQYF.

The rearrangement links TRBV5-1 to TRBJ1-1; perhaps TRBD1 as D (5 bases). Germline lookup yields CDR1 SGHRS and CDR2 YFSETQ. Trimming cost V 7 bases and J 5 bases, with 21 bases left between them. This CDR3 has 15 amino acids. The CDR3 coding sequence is TGCGCCAGCCAAAAGATGGGTCAGGGAAATACTGAAGCTTTCTTT. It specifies CASQKMGQGNTEAFF. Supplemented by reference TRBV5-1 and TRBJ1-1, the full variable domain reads KAGVTQTPRYLIKTRGQQVTLSCSPISGHRSVSWYQQTPGQGLQFLFEYFSETQRNKGNFPGRFSGRQFSNSRSEMNVSTLELGDSALYLCASQKMGQGNTEAFFGQGTRLTVV.

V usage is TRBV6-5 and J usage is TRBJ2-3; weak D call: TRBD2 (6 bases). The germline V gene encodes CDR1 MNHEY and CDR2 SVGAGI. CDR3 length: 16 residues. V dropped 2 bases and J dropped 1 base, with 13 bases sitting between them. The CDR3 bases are TGTGCCAGCAGTTACCGGCCGGGGACTCGCACAGATACGCAGTATTTT. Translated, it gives CASSYRPGTRTDTQYF.

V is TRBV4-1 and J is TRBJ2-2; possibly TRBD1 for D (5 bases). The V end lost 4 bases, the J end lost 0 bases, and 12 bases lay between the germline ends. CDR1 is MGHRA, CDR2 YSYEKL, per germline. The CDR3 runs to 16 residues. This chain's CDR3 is CASSPIDSTNTGELFF. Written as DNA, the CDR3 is TGCGCCAGCAGCCCGATTGACAGCACGAACACCGGGGAGCTGTTTTTT.

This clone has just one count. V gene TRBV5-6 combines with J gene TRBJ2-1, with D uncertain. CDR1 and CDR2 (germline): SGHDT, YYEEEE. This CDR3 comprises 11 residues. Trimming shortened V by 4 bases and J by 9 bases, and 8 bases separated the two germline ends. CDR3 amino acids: CASSLVSEQFF. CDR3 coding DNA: TGTGCCAGCAGCCTCGTGAGTGAGCAGTTCTTC.

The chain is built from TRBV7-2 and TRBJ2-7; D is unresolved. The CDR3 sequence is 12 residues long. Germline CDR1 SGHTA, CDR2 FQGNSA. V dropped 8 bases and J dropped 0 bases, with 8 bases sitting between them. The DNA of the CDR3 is TGTGCCAGCGGAGCATACTCCTACGAGCAGTACTTC. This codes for CASGAYSYEQYF.

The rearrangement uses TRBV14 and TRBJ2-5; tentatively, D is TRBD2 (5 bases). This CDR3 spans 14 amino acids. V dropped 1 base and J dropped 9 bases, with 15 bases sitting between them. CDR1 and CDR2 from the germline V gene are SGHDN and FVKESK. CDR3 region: CASSQVGFFGAQYF. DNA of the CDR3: TGTGCCAGCAGCCAAGTAGGGTTCTTCGGGGCCCAGTACTTC.

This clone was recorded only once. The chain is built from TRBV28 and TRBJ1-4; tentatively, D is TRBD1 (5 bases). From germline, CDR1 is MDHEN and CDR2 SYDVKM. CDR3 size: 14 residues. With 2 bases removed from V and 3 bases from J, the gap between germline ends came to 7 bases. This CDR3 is CASSLTTANEKLFF. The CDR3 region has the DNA TGTGCCAGCAGTTTAACGACAGCTAATGAAAAACTGTTTTTT.

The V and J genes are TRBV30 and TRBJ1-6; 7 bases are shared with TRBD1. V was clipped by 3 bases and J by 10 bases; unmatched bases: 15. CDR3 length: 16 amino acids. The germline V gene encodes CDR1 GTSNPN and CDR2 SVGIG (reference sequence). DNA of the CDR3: TGTGCCTGGAGACCGACAGGGCCCAACTTAAACTCACCCCTCCACTTT. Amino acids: CAWRPTGPNLNSPLHF.

This CDR3 reads CASSSTGLTDTQYF. The DNA of the CDR3 is TGTGCCAGCAGCTCGACTGGACTTACAGATACGCAGTATTTT. V gene TRBV9 combines with J gene TRBJ2-3; tentative D call: TRBD2 (5 bases). Germline values: CDR1 SGDLS, CDR2 YYNGEE. V was trimmed by 4 bases and J by 3 bases, leaving 12 bases between them. This CDR3 spans 14 amino acids.

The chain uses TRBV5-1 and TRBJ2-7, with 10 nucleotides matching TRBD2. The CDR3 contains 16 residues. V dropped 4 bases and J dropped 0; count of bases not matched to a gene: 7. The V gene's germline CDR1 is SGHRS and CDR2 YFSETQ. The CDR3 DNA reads TGCGCCAGCAGCCGGGAGGGACTAGCGTTCTCCTACGAGCAGTACTTC. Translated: CASSREGLAFSYEQYF.

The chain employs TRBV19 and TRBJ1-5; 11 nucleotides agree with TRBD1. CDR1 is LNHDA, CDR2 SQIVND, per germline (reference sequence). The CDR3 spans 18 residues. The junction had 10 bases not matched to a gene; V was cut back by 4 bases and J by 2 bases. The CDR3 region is CASSTEGQGDIGNQPQHF. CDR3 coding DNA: TGTGCCAGTAGTACCGAGGGACAGGGGGATATTGGCAATCAGCCCCAGCATTTT.

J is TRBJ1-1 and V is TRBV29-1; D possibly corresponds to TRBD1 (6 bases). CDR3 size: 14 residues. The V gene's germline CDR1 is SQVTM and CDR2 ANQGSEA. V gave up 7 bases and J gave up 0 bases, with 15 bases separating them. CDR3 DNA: TGCAGCGGCCTTCGGGGACATTTGAACACTGAAGCTTTCTTT. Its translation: CSGLRGHLNTEAFF.

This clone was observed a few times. CDR3 sequence (DNA): TGTGCCAGCAGTTTATGGTCACTAGCGGGGGGCCCCGGTGAGCAGTTCTTC. Protein sequence: CASSLWSLAGGPGEQFF. V and J are TRBV28 and TRBJ2-1; TRBD2 matches at 12 bases. The CDR3 has 17 residues. In germline, CDR1 is MDHEN, CDR2 SYDVKM. V was clipped by 0 bases and J by 9 bases; unmatched bases: 9.